Sequencing of this T cell receptor (beta chain) was carried out in a study of early T cells in non-severe SARS-CoV-2 infection. Study context: Unsorted whole-blood RNA was sequenced in bulk, leaving chains unpaired.

Unique molecular identifiers tagged individual cDNA molecules. Each CDR3 protein gets one entry after TCRdb re-called the 5' RACE reads with MiXCR. Of tens of thousands of distinct CDR3 sequences in the sample, approximately 9.1% are singletons; the top ten hold approximately 12%. Study outcomes and limitations: VDJdb matching skewed toward anti-spike CD8 responses, missing private and CD4 specificities.

The V and J ends lost 2 bases and 2 bases respectively, with 16 bases between them. The CDR3 is 17 amino acids. Germline V lookup: CDR1 SGHVS, CDR2 FQNEAQ. In its sample, this clonotype was seen many times. The antigen is not known. The TCR was taken from an adult who was a healthcare worker with PCR-confirmed SARS-CoV-2 infection or an uninfected control (not recorded which). The rearrangement uses TRBV7-8 and TRBJ1-5, with unresolved D. The sample comprised whole blood. CDR3 DNA sequence: TGTGCCAGCAGCTTAAAGTGGCCCCTCCAGGGCAATCAGCCCCAGCATTTT. Its translation: CASSLKWPLQGNQPQHF.